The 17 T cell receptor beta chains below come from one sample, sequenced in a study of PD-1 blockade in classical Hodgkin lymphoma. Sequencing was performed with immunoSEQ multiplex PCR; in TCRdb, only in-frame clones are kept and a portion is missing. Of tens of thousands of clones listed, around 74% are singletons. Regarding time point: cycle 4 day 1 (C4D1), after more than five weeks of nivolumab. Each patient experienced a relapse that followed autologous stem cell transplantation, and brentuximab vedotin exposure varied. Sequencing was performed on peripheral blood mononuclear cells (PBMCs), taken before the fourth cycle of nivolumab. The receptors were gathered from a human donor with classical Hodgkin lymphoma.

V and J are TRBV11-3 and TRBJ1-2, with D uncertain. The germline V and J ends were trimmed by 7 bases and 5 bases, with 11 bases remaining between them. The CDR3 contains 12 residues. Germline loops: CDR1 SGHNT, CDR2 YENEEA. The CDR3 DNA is TGTGCCAGCACCTCGACGGGTTATGGCTACACCTTC. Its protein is CASTSTGYGYTF.

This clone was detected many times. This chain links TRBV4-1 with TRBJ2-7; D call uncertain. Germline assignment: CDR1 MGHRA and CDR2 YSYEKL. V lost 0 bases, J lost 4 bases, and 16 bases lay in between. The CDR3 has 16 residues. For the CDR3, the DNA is TGCGCCAGCAGCCAAGAGCCCCGGAGCGTTGTGTACGAGCAGTACTTC. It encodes CASSQEPRSVVYEQYF.

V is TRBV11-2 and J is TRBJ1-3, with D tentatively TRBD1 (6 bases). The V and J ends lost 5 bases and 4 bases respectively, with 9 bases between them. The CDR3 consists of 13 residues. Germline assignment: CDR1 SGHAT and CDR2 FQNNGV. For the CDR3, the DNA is TGTGCCAGCAGCCCCGACAGGGGAAACACCATATATTTT. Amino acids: CASSPDRGNTIYF.

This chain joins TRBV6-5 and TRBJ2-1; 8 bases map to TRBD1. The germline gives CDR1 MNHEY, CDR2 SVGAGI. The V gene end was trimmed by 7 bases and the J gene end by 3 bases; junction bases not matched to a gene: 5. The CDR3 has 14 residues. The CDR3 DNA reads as TGTGCCAGCAACCGGGACAGGCTCTACAATGAGCAGTTCTTC. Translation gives CASNRDRLYNEQFF.

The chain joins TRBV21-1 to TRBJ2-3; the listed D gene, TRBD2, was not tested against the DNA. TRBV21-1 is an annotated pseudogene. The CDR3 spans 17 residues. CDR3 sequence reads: CASSKWGLAAQTDTQYF. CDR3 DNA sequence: TGTGCCAGCAGCAAATGGGGACTAGCGGCCCAGACAGATACGCAGTATTTT.

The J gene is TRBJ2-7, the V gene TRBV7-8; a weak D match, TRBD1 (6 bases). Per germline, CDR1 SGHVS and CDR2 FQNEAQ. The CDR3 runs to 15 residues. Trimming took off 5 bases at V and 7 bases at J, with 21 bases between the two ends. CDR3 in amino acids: CASSPQDRGPREQYF. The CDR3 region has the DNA TGTGCCAGCAGCCCCCAGGACAGAGGGCCGAGAGAGCAGTACTTC.

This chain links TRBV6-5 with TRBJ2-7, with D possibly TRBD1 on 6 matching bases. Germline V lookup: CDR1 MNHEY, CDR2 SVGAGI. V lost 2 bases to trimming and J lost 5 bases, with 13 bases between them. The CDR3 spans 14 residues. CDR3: CASSYRQESHEQYF. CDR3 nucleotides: TGTGCCAGCAGTTACCGACAGGAGTCCCACGAGCAGTACTTC.

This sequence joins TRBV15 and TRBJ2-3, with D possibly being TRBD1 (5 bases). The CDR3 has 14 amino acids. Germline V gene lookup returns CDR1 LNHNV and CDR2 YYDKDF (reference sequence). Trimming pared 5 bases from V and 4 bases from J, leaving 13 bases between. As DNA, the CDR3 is TGTGCCACCAGCGTCGAGCAGGGCCCAGATACGCAGTATTTT. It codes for CATSVEQGPDTQYF.

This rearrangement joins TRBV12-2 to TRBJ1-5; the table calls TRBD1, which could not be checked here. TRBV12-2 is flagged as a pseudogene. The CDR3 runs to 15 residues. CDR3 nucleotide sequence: TGTGCAAGTCGCTTAGGGCAGGTGGTAGGTCAGCCCCAGCATTTT. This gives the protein CASRLGQVVGQPQHF.

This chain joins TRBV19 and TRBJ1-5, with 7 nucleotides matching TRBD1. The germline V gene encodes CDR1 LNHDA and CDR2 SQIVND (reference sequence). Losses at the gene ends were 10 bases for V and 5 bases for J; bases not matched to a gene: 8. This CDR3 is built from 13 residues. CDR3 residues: CATLGQAHQPQHF. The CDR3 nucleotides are TGTGCCACCTTAGGACAGGCCCATCAGCCCCAGCATTTT.

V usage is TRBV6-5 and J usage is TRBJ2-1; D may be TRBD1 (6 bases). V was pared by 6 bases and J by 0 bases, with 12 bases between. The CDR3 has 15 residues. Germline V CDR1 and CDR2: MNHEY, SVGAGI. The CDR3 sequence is CASSRQENSYNEQFF. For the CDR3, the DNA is TGTGCCAGCAGCCGACAGGAGAACTCCTACAATGAGCAGTTCTTC.

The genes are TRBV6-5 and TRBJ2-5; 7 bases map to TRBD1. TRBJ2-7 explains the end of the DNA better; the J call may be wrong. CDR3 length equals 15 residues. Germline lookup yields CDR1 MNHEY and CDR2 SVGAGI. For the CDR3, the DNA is TGTGCCAGCACCGCATACGGGACAGCTCCTTACGAGCAGTACTTC. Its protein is CASTAYGTAPYEQYF.

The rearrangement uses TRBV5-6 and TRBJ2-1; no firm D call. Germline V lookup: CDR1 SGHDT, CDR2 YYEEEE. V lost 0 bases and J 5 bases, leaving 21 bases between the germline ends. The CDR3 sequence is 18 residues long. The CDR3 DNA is TGTGCCAGCAGCTTGGAGGGCCTGACCGCAGCTTGGGACAATGAGCAGTTCTTC. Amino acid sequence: CASSLEGLTAAWDNEQFF.

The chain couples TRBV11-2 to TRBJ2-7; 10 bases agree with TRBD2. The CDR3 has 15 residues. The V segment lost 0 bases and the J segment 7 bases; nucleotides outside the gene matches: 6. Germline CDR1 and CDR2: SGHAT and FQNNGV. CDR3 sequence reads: CASSLDTSGRGEQYF. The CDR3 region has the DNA TGTGCCAGCAGCTTAGATACGAGCGGGAGGGGTGAGCAGTACTTC.

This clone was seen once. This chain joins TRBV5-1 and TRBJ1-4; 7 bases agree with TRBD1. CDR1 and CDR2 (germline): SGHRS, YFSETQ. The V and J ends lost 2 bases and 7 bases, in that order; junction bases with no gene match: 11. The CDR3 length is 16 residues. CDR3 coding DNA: TGCGCCAGCAGCTTTGATCCGGGACAGTCCTCTGAAAAACTGTTTTTT. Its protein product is CASSFDPGQSSEKLFF.

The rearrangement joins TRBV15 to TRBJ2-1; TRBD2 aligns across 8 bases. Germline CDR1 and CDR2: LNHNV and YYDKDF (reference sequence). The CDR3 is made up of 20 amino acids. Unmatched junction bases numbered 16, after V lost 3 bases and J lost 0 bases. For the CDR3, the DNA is TGTGCCACCAGCAGCCCCAGACCCGGGAGGGCCGCTCTCTCCTACAATGAGCAGTTCTTC. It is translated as CATSSPRPGRAALSYNEQFF.

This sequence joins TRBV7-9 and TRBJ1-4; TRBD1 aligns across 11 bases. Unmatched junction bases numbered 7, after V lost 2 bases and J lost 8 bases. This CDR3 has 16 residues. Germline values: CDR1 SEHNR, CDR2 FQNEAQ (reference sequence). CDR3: CASSLLGQGGNEKLFF. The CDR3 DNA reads TGTGCCAGCAGCTTATTGGGACAGGGGGGTAACGAAAAACTGTTTTTT.